This TCR beta chain emerged from a study of blood T cell repertoires in COVID-19 (dated by TCRdb to 2020 to 2022). Study-level background: The collaborator samples originated in the United States, Italy and Spain and spanned the acute and convalescent phases of COVID-19. The prospective study material was composed of cDNA or gDNA derived from T cells, B-cell-depleted T cells, or PBMCs. The dataset comprised deeply sampled blood TCRbeta repertoires from subjects exposed to, actively infected with, or recovered from COVID-19. A freely available public database, intended as a resource for researchers studying the immune response to SARS-CoV-2, is where the repertoires were released. Samples were obtained from the ongoing ImmuneRACE study (first 160 participants) and from about 1,300 subjects provided by 6 global collaborators. The sample metadata nearly always contained a de-identified subject ID, COVID-19 status, age in years and sex. Where available, HLA class I and class II types were obtained from metadata supplied by the sample provider rather than from assay-based typing.

Overall results and qualifications from the work: The amount of clinical and demographic metadata varied by source and participant and was provided uncurated.

TCRbeta CDR3 regions were amplified from genomic DNA by means of the immunoSEQ Assay, a bias-controlled multiplex PCR. Processing in the source paper ran as follows. The number of nucleated cells in each sample was estimated by amplification of reference gene primers within the assay. To quantify the absolute abundance of each unique TCRbeta CDR3 rearrangement, sequence reads were collapsed and filtered. For each sample, productive Simpson clonality was calculated by taking the square root of Simpson's diversity index across productive rearrangements. TCRdb took this table from immuneACCESS and kept in-frame rearrangements with V and J called. Such tables lack part of the clones; where checked against another copy, unresolved V genes explain under half of the gap, and the rest is unexplained. V and J calls and clone size follow that table, whereas D and trimming were derived from the DNA. A total of roughly 97,000 clones appear in this sample, around 87% of them only once. The ten largest clones represent roughly 14% of the sample.

A remark on this clone: There is no known antigen for this receptor. It has no much larger one-base neighbor in the sample; base qualities were not kept.

Collaborating institutions collected whole blood in K2EDTA tubes following their own protocols. For TCRbeta analysis, collaborator samples were shipped as frozen whole blood, as isolated PBMCs, or as DNA extracted from either sample type. The CDR3 holds 13 amino acids from the cysteine to the phenylalanine. Just the 39-base CDR3 DNA is kept, in frame starting at base 1. Trimming removed 4 bases from V and 5 bases from J, leaving 12 bases between the germline ends. CDR1 and CDR2 were assigned from the germline V gene as SGHRS and YFSETQ. This chain joins TRBV5-1 to TRBJ1-1; the best D guess is TRBD1, with 5 bases matching. The source of this sequence is a middle-aged man with acute or convalescent COVID-19. Sequencing was done on a sample of peripheral blood. The CDR3 reads as follows: CASSGWGGTEAFF. The sequence in DNA is TGCGCCAGCAGCGGTTGGGGGGGAACTGAAGCTTTCTTT.